Presented here are 8 T cell receptor beta chains from one specimen sequenced in a study of CD8 T cells in ankylosing spondylitis. TCRdb fed the 5' RACE reads into MiXCR, producing one record per CDR3 protein. Altogether 150,000 to 200,000 distinct CDR3 sequences are present, roughly 12% being singletons, with the ten largest covering about 28%. The sample was blood, either unsorted or a sorted T cell fraction (not recorded which). The receptors here all came from a male donor with ankylosing spondylitis or in good health (not recorded which).

The table lists this clonotype with many counts. This rearrangement joins TRBV5-1 to TRBJ2-2; 10 nucleotides match TRBD2. Germline values: CDR1 SGHRS, CDR2 YFSETQ. The CDR3 is made up of 17 amino acids. Trimming at V came to 1 base and at J to 2 bases, leaving 5 bases not matched to a gene. DNA of the CDR3: TGCGCCAGCAGCTTGACCCGACTAGCGGGTAACACCGGGGAGCTGTTTTTT. It specifies CASSLTRLAGNTGELFF. Full variable domain (outside the CDR3, taken from reference TRBV5-1 and TRBJ2-2): KAGVTQTPRYLIKTRGQQVTLSCSPISGHRSVSWYQQTPGQGLQFLFEYFSETQRNKGNFPGRFSGRQFSNSRSEMNVSTLELGDSALYLCASSLTRLAGNTGELFFGEGSRLTVL.

This clonotype has a count of ten or more. The chain links TRBV12-3 or TRBV12-4 to TRBJ1-1, with D possibly being TRBD1 (5 bases). The V gene lost 5 bases and the J gene lost 1 base, with 11 bases spanning the gap. The CDR3 is made up of 14 amino acids. The CDR3: CASSKGLGNTEAFF. The CDR3 bases are TGTGCCAGCAGTAAGGGACTCGGGAACACTGAAGCTTTCTTT.

There are many counts of this clonotype. The chain couples TRBV20-1 to TRBJ2-2, with D maybe TRBD2 (5 bases). Germline CDR1 reads DFQATT; CDR2 reads SNEGSKA (reference sequence). The V end lost 4 bases, the J end lost 4 bases, and 13 bases lay between the germline ends. The CDR3 totals 14 residues. The CDR3 DNA follows: TGCAGTGCTACAGCCGGACTCCTCACCGGGGAGCTGTTTTTT. Protein product: CSATAGLLTGELFF.

As to this clonotype: Possible read error: a much larger clone is one base away. The chain employs TRBV20-1 and TRBJ1-1, with TRBD1 matching over 8 bases. Per the germline V gene, CDR1 is DFQATT and CDR2 is SNEGSKA (reference sequence). Trimming at V came to 6 bases and at J to 3 bases, leaving 12 bases not matched to a gene. The CDR3 has 15 residues. CDR3 loop: CSARNPTGADTEAFF. In nucleotides, the CDR3 is TGCAGTGCGAGAAACCCGACAGGGGCCGACACTGAAGCTTTCTTT.

The chain is built from TRBV6-1 and TRBJ2-7; no clear D. Germline assignment: CDR1 MNHNS and CDR2 SASEGT. Deletions cut 6 bases from V and 6 bases from J, with 18 bases between. The CDR3 consists of 14 residues. This CDR3 is CASSHGPRDTEQYF. Written as DNA, the CDR3 is TGTGCCAGCAGCCACGGACCTAGGGATACCGAGCAGTACTTC.

Worth noting for this clonotype: It may be a read error: a sequence one base away is much more abundant. This chain links TRBV6-5 with TRBJ2-1; 12 nucleotides match TRBD2. V lost 5 bases, J lost 12 bases, and 11 bases stayed unmatched. Germline assignment: CDR1 MNHEY and CDR2 SVGAGI. The CDR3 is 15 amino acids. CDR3: CASSTSGGPGDGQFF. As DNA, the CDR3 is TGTGCCAGCAGTACTAGCGGGGGGCCTGGGGATGGGCAGTTCTTC.

This clonotype was counted ten times or more. The CDR3 bases are TGTGCCAGCAGTTTGCGGAGGGGCACAGATACGCAGTATTTT. This gives the protein CASSLRRGTDTQYF. The chain is built from TRBV28 and TRBJ2-3, with D perhaps TRBD2 (6 bases). Per the germline V gene, CDR1 is MDHEN and CDR2 is SYDVKM. The CDR3 runs to 14 residues. V lost 3 bases to trimming and J lost 1 base, with 8 bases between them.

At least ten counts were recorded for this clonotype. The chain has TRBV11-2 and TRBJ2-7; D possibly corresponds to TRBD2 (6 bases). This CDR3 contains 17 residues. Trimming took 0 bases from V and 0 from J, leaving 15 bases between them. Germline V gene data show CDR1 as SGHAT and CDR2 as FQNNGV. Here the CDR3 DNA reads TGTGCCAGCAGCTTAGATGCCCGGCGCGGGACCTCCTACGAGCAGTACTTC. Amino acid sequence: CASSLDARRGTSYEQYF.